This T cell receptor (beta chain) was identified in a study of T-cell memory formation after mild COVID-19. A single record per CDR3 protein comes from TCRdb applying MiXCR to the 5' RACE reads. The data hold 92,000 or so distinct CDR3 sequences, with roughly 15% observed a single time. This clonotype was counted a few times. Sequenced material: PBMCs or a T cell subset sorted from them (not recorded which). This TCR was recovered from a man aged 18-30 years who had mild COVID-19 (a few samples of this study predate the infection). Cell type and time point are not known.

This chain's CDR3 is CASSLRPGDTEAFF. DNA of the CDR3: TGCGCCAGCAGCTTGCGTCCGGGAGACACTGAAGCTTTCTTT. The V gene is TRBV5-1, the J gene TRBJ1-1; no firm D call. Germline V CDR1 and CDR2: SGHRS, YFSETQ. The V end was cut by 1 base, the J end by 3 bases, with 10 bases between. The CDR3 length is 14 residues.